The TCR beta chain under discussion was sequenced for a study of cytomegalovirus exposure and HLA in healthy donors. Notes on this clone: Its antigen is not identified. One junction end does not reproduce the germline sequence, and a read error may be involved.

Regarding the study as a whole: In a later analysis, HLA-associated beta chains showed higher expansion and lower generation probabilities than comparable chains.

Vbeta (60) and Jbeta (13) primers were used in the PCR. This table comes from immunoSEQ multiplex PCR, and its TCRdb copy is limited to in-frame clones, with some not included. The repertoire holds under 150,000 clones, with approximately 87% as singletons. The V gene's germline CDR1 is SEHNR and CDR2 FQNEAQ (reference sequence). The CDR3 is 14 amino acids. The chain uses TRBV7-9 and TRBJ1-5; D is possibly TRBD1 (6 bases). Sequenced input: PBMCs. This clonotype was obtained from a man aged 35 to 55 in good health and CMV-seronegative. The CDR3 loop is CSSSLGQFNQPQHF. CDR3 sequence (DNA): TGTTCCAGCAGCCTGGGACAATTCAATCAGCCCCAGCATTTT.